The rows below give T cell receptor beta chains drawn from one sample of a study of shared clonotypes between healthy human individuals. This table comes from immunoSEQ multiplex PCR, and its TCRdb copy is limited to in-frame clones, with some not included. The sample holds millions of clones; around 96% are singletons and the top ten take roughly 1%. Sequencing was carried out using naive CD8+ T cells sorted from blood. The receptor source for this set is a man between 18 and 29 years old in good health. The CDR3 runs from the conserved cysteine through the conserved F or W. The order of the fields is CDR3 DNA, CDR3 protein, clone size, J gene, V gene, D gene. D genes are given only for firm matches. The size of a clone is reported for some rows only, either as once, few or many, or as a class for expanded clones.

DNA: TGTGCCAGTCTACAGATAAACTACAATGAGCAGTTCTTC; CDR3: CASLQINYNEQFF; size: .; J: TRBJ2-1; V: TRBV28; D: .
DNA: TGTGCCAGCAGTTCGTTACAGGGTTGGGATCAGCCCCAGCATTTT; CDR3: CASSSLQGWDQPQHF; size: .; J: TRBJ1-5; V: TRBV28; D: .
DNA: TGTGCCAGCAGCGATACTAGCGGGAGTGGCCATGAGCAGTTCTTC; CDR3: CASSDTSGSGHEQFF; size: .; J: TRBJ2-1; V: TRBV9; D: TRBD2
DNA: TGTGCCAGCAGCCCCTTACTCAGTGTCGGGAGTGAGCAGTTCTTC; CDR3: CASSPLLSVGSEQFF; size: .; J: TRBJ2-1; V: TRBV7-6; D: .
DNA: TGTGCCAGCAGTGAAAGAGTGAACACTGAAGCTTTCTTT; CDR3: CASSERVNTEAFF; size: .; J: TRBJ1-1; V: TRBV6-1; D: .
DNA: TGTGCCAGCGGCCCCGAGGGGGGGGGCACAGATACGCAGTATTTT; CDR3: CASGPEGGGTDTQYF; size: .; J: TRBJ2-3; V: TRBV6-5; D: .
DNA: TGTGCCAGCAGCAAAGCAAGGGACAGGGGAGAGAACACTGAAGCTTTCTTT; CDR3: CASSKARDRGENTEAFF; size: .; J: TRBJ1-1; V: TRBV21-1; D: .
DNA: TGTGCTAGCACCCACGGGGCTATGGGCACCGGGGAGCTGTTTTTT; CDR3: CASTHGAMGTGELFF; size: .; J: TRBJ2-2; V: TRBV7-7; D: .
DNA: TGCGCCAGCAGCCAAGGAAGAATGGATACGCAGTATTTT; CDR3: CASSQGRMDTQYF; size: .; J: TRBJ2-3; V: TRBV4-1; D: .
DNA: TGTGCCAGCAGACGAGACAGGGGGCTTGGAGATACGCAGTATTTT; CDR3: CASRRDRGLGDTQYF; size: .; J: TRBJ2-3; V: TRBV11-2; D: TRBD1
DNA: TGTGCCAGCAGCCGGACCGGGGAGGGGCTGTTTTTT; CDR3: CASSRTGEGLFF; size: .; J: TRBJ2-2; V: TRBV6-1; D: TRBD2
DNA: TGTGCCACCAGCAGCTCTGGAAACACCATATATTTT; CDR3: CATSSSGNTIYF; size: .; J: TRBJ1-3; V: TRBV15; D: .
DNA: TGTGCCAGCAGCTTAGGGCCCTCAGACAGGGAAGAGACCCAGTACTTC; CDR3: CASSLGPSDREETQYF; size: .; J: TRBJ2-5; V: TRBV7-2; D: TRBD1
DNA: TGTGCCAGTAGTATGCCAACCGAGGCAGGGCAAGAGACCCAGTACTTC; CDR3: CASSMPTEAGQETQYF; size: .; J: TRBJ2-5; V: TRBV19; D: .
DNA: TGTGCCAGCAGTTACTCGAAGGGGCGGGAGGTCTATGAGCAGTTCTTC; CDR3: CASSYSKGREVYEQFF; size: .; J: TRBJ2-1; V: TRBV6-5; D: TRBD2
DNA: TGTGCCAGCAGTTATCTAGCGGGAGGTATCTACGAGCAGTACTTC; CDR3: CASSYLAGGIYEQYF; size: once; J: TRBJ2-7; V: TRBV9; D: TRBD2
DNA: TGTGCCAGCAGCCCGGGGGTGGACTATGGCTACACCTTC; CDR3: CASSPGVDYGYTF; size: once; J: TRBJ1-2; V: TRBV5-4; D: .
DNA: TGTGCCAGCAGTGGGGACTCGAGCTCCTACGAGCAGTACTTC; CDR3: CASSGDSSSYEQYF; size: .; J: TRBJ2-7; V: TRBV2; D: .
DNA: TGTGCCAGCAGTTTGGGGGCTACGGCGTACAATGAGCAGTTCTTC; CDR3: CASSLGATAYNEQFF; size: .; J: TRBJ2-1; V: TRBV27; D: .
DNA: TGTGCCAGCAGCTTAGATTTGTGGGCCGAGCAGTACTTC; CDR3: CASSLDLWAEQYF; size: once; J: TRBJ2-7; V: TRBV7-9; D: .
DNA: TGTGCCAGCAGCCTAGATACCAGGGTTTACCCGAACACCGGGGAGCTGTTTTTT; CDR3: CASSLDTRVYPNTGELFF; size: .; J: TRBJ2-2; V: TRBV9; D: .
DNA: TGCGCCAGCAGCCCCTCCGTTAACACCGGGGAGCTGTTTTTT; CDR3: CASSPSVNTGELFF; size: .; J: TRBJ2-2; V: TRBV4-3; D: .
DNA: TGCGCCAGCAGCTTGGGCGGGGGCCAACAAAACATTCAGTACTTC; CDR3: CASSLGGGQQNIQYF; size: .; J: TRBJ2-4; V: TRBV5-1; D: .
DNA: TGTGCCAGCAGCTCCGGTAGTGAGGGGGCGAACTTATACGAGCAGTACTTC; CDR3: CASSSGSEGANLYEQYF; size: .; J: TRBJ2-7; V: TRBV7-9; D: TRBD1
DNA: TGTGCCAGCAGCCCCTTGGGACAGGGTTTCCCTGAAGCTTTCTTT; CDR3: CASSPLGQGFPEAFF; size: .; J: TRBJ1-1; V: TRBV7-2; D: TRBD1
DNA: TGTGCCAGAAGCTTGACGGAGGGGGTGAACACTGAAGCTTTCTTT; CDR3: CARSLTEGVNTEAFF; size: .; J: TRBJ1-1; V: TRBV5-3; D: .
DNA: TGCGCCAGCAGCCAAGATCAGATCTCCTACGAGCAGTACTTC; CDR3: CASSQDQISYEQYF; size: .; J: TRBJ2-7; V: TRBV4-3; D: .
DNA: TGTGCCAGCAGTACTCGCTGGGAGGGGCAAGAGACCCAGTACTTC; CDR3: CASSTRWEGQETQYF; size: .; J: TRBJ2-5; V: TRBV27; D: TRBD2
DNA: TGTGCCAGCAGCTTATTAGGGCCCCCTTTTGAGCAGTTCTTC; CDR3: CASSLLGPPFEQFF; size: .; J: TRBJ2-1; V: TRBV7-2; D: .
DNA: TGTGCCAGCCTCAAGGTGGTGACTCAGCCCCAGCATTTT; CDR3: CASLKVVTQPQHF; size: .; J: TRBJ1-5; V: TRBV28; D: .
DNA: TGTGCCAGCACCTCCATTGACAGGGGTCAAGAGACCCAGTACTTC; CDR3: CASTSIDRGQETQYF; size: .; J: TRBJ2-5; V: TRBV6-6; D: TRBD1
DNA: TGTGCCAGCAGTCCGGGGGGGCCCGGGACAGTCTCCTACGAGCAGTACTTC; CDR3: CASSPGGPGTVSYEQYF; size: .; J: TRBJ2-7; V: TRBV27; D: .
DNA: TGCGCCAGCAGCCAAGACCCAGGAGTGAACTATGGCTACACCTTC; CDR3: CASSQDPGVNYGYTF; size: .; J: TRBJ1-2; V: TRBV4-3; D: .
DNA: TGTGCCAGCAGTGCATTAGCGGGGGGAAATGAGCAGTTCTTC; CDR3: CASSALAGGNEQFF; size: .; J: TRBJ2-1; V: TRBV6-1; D: TRBD2
DNA: TGTGCCAGCAGCTCGTTTATCCAGGGGGACTACGAGCAGTACTTC; CDR3: CASSSFIQGDYEQYF; size: .; J: TRBJ2-7; V: TRBV7-9; D: TRBD1
DNA: TGTGCCAGCAGCTTAGAGATGTTAAGCGGTGAAGAGACCCAGTACTTC; CDR3: CASSLEMLSGEETQYF; size: .; J: TRBJ2-5; V: TRBV7-9; D: .
DNA: TGTGCCAGCAGCTTATTCCTCGGGACAGATAATTCACCCCTCCACTTT; CDR3: CASSLFLGTDNSPLHF; size: .; J: TRBJ1-6; V: TRBV7-9; D: TRBD1
DNA: TGTGCCATCAGTTCCGACAGGGACGAAAACACCATATATTTT; CDR3: CAISSDRDENTIYF; size: .; J: TRBJ1-3; V: TRBV10-3; D: TRBD1
DNA: TGTGCCAGCAGCCCAGGGGGATTACTCTACAATGAGCAGTTCTTC; CDR3: CASSPGGLLYNEQFF; size: .; J: TRBJ2-1; V: TRBV13; D: TRBD1
DNA: TGTGCCAGCAGTTCCGGACTAGCGGGAGAGACCCAGTACTTC; CDR3: CASSSGLAGETQYF; size: .; J: TRBJ2-5; V: TRBV6-5; D: TRBD2
DNA: TGCGCCAGCAGCCAACTCTTCATCCTGGGGAATTCACCCCTCCACTTT; CDR3: CASSQLFILGNSPLHF; size: .; J: TRBJ1-6; V: TRBV4-1; D: .
DNA: TGCAGCGTTGAAGAAGAGGGTACCTACGAGCAGTACTTC; CDR3: CSVEEEGTYEQYF; size: .; J: TRBJ2-7; V: TRBV29-1; D: .
DNA: TGTGCCAGCATGTGGTGGCGGGAGGATAGTAATGAGCAGTTCTTC; CDR3: CASMWWREDSNEQFF; size: .; J: TRBJ2-1; V: TRBV27; D: TRBD2
DNA: TGTGCCAGCAGCTTGGACGGAAACTATGGCTACACCTTC; CDR3: CASSLDGNYGYTF; size: .; J: TRBJ1-2; V: TRBV5-6; D: .
DNA: TGTGCCAGCAGCGATCCAGGCTACACTGAAGCTTTCTTT; CDR3: CASSDPGYTEAFF; size: .; J: TRBJ1-1; V: TRBV7-2; D: .
DNA: TGTGCCAGCAGCTTAGCGGCGGGGACGGCTACCTACGAGCAGTACTTC; CDR3: CASSLAAGTATYEQYF; size: once; J: TRBJ2-7; V: TRBV7-6; D: .